The clone carrying this T cell receptor (beta chain) has just one count. The PCR employed 60 Vbeta primers together with 13 Jbeta primers. In the authors' workflow: Approximately 80 million unique TCR beta chains, 10 million to 13 million of them shared, were counted by a later analysis. Sequencing used immunoSEQ multiplex PCR; TCRdb keeps in-frame clones, though not all of them. The V and J calls and clone size were taken over from that table, and D and trimming were inferred from the DNA. The sample consists of under 200,000 clones, 84% of them appearing once. Samples came from healthy bone marrow donors. V shed 4 bases, J shed 6 bases, and the junction held 12 bases outside the gene matches. The CDR3 is 15 residues long. Germline CDR1 SGHNT, CDR2 YENEEA. The entry originates in a study of cytomegalovirus exposure and HLA in healthy donors.

The origin of this receptor is a man aged 25-40 years in good health and CMV-seronegative. The material sequenced was PBMCs. The chain employs TRBV11-3 and TRBJ2-7; 7 bases map to TRBD1. CDR3 nucleotides: TGTGCCAGCAGCTCTCAACAGGGGCCCCTCGGCGAGCAGTACTTC. This translates into CASSSQQGPLGEQYF.